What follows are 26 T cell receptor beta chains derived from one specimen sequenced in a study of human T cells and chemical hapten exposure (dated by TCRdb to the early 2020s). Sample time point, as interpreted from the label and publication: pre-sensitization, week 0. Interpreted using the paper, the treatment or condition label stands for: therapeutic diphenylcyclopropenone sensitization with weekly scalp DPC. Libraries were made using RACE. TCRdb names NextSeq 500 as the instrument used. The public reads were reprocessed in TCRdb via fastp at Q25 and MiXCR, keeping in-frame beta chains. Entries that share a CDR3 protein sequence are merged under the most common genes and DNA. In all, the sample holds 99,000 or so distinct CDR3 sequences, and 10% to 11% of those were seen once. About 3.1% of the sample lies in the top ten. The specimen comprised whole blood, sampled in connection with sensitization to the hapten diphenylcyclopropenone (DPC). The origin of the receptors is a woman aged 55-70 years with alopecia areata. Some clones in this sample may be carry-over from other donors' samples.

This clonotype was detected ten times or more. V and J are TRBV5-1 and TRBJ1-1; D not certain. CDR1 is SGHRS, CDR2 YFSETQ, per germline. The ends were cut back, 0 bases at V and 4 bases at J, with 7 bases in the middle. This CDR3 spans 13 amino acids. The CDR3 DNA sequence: TGCGCCAGCAGCTTGGGCGGACCCACTGAAGCTTTCTTT. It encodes CASSLGGPTEAFF.

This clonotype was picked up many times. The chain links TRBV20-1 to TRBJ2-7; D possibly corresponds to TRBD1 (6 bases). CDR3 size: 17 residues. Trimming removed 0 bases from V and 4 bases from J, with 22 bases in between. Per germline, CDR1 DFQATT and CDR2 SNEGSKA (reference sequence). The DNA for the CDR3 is TGCAGTGCTAGAGACCAAGGACCGAGCGACAGGTTATACGAGCAGTACTTC. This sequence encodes CSARDQGPSDRLYEQYF.

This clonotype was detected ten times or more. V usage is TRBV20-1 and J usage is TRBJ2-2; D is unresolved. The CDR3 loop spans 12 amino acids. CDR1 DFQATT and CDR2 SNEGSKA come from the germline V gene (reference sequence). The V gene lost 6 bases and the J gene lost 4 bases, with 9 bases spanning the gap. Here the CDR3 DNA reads TGCAGTGCCCTACTAAGCACCGGGGAGCTGTTTTTT. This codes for CSALLSTGELFF.

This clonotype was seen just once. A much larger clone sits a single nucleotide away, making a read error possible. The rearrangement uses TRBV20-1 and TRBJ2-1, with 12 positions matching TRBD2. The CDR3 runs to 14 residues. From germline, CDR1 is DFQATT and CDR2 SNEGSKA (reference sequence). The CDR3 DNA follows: TGCAGTTCTAGCGGGGGGGCCCCTTACAATGAGCAGTTCTTC. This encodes CSSSGGAPYNEQFF.

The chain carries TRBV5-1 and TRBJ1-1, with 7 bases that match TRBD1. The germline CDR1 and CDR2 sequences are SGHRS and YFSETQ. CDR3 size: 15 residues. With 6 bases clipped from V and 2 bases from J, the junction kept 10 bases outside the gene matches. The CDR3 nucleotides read TGCGCCAGCAACGAAATCGGGACAGCCAACACTGAAGCTTTCTTT. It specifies CASNEIGTANTEAFF. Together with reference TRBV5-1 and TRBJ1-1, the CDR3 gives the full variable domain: KAGVTQTPRYLIKTRGQQVTLSCSPISGHRSVSWYQQTPGQGLQFLFEYFSETQRNKGNFPGRFSGRQFSNSRSEMNVSTLELGDSALYLCASNEIGTANTEAFFGQGTRLTVV.

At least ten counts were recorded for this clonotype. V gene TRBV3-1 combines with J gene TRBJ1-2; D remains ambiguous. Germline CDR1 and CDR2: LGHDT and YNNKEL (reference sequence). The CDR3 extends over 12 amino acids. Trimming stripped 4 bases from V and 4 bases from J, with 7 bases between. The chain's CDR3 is CASSRLGYGYTF. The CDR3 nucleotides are TGTGCCAGCAGCCGTTTGGGCTATGGCTACACCTTC.

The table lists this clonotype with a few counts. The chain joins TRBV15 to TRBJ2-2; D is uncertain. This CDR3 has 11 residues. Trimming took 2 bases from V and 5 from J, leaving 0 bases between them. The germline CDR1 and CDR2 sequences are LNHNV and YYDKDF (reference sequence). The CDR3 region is CATSRTGELFF. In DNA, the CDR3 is TGTGCCACCAGCAGAACCGGGGAGCTGTTTTTT.

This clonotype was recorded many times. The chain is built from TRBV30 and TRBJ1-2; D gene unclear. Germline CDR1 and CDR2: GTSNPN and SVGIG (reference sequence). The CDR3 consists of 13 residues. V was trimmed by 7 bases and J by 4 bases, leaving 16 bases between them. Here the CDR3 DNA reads TGTGCCTCAAAGGATGGTCGGAGCTATGGCTACACCTTC. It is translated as CASKDGRSYGYTF.

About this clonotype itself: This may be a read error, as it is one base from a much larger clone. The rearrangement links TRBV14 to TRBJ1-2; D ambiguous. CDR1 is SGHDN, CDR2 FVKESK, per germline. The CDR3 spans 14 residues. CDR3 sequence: CVSSNFRSNYGYTF. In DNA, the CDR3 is TGTGTCAGCAGTAACTTCAGGAGTAACTATGGCTACACCTTC.

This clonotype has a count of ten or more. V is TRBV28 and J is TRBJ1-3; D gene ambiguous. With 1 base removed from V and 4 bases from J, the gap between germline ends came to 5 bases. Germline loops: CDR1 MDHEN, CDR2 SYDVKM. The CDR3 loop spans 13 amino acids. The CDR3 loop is CASSLSPGNTIYF. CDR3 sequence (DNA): TGTGCCAGCAGTTTATCGCCGGGAAACACCATATATTTT.

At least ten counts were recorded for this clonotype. The CDR3 nucleotides read TGCGCCAGCAGCTTGATCGGGGGCGAGTATGGCTACACCTTC. It specifies CASSLIGGEYGYTF. The V call is TRBV5-1, the J call TRBJ1-2, with D tentatively TRBD1 (6 bases). This CDR3 spans 14 amino acids. Per the germline V gene, CDR1 is SGHRS and CDR2 is YFSETQ. Trimming left V 1 base short and J 5 bases short, with 12 bases between.

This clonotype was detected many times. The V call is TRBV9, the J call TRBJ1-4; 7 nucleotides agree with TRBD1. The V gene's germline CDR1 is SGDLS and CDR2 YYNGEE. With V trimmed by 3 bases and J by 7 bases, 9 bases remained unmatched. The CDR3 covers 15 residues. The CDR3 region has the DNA TGTGCCAGCAGCGGATTCCAGGGGGAAGCTGAAAAACTGTTTTTT. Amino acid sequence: CASSGFQGEAEKLFF.

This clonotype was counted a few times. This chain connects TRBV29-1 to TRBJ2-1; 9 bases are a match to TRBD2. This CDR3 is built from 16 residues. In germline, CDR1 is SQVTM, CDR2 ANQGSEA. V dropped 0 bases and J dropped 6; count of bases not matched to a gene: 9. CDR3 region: CSVEDRSGGRRNEQFF. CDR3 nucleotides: TGCAGCGTTGAAGATCGGAGCGGGGGGCGGCGCAATGAGCAGTTCTTC.

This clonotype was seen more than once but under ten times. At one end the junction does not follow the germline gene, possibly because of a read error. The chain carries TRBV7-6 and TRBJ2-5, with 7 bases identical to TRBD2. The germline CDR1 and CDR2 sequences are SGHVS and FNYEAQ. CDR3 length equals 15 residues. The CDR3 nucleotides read TGTGGCAGCAGCTTGCCAAGGACTAGGGAAGAGACCCAGTACTTC. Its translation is CGSSLPRTREETQYF.

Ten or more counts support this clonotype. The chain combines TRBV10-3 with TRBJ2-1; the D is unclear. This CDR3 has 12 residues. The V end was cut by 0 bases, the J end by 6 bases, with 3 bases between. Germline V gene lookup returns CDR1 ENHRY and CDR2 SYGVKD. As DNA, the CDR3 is TGTGCCATCAGTGAGTCAGGCAATGAGCAGTTCTTC. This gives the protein CAISESGNEQFF.

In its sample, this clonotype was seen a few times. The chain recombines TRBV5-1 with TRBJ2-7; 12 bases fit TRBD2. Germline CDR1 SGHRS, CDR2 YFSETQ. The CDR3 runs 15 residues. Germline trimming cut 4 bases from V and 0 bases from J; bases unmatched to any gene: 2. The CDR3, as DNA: TGCGCCAGCAGCATGACTAGCGGGGGCTCCTACGAGCAGTACTTC. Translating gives CASSMTSGGSYEQYF. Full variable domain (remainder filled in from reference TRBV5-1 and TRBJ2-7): KAGVTQTPRYLIKTRGQQVTLSCSPISGHRSVSWYQQTPGQGLQFLFEYFSETQRNKGNFPGRFSGRQFSNSRSEMNVSTLELGDSALYLCASSMTSGGSYEQYFGPGTRLTVT.

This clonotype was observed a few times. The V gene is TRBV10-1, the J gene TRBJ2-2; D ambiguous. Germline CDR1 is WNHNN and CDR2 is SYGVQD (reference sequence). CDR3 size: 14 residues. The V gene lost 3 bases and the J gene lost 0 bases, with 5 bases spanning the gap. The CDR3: CASSDKPNTGELFF. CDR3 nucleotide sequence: TGCGCCAGCAGTGATAAGCCGAACACCGGGGAGCTGTTTTTT.

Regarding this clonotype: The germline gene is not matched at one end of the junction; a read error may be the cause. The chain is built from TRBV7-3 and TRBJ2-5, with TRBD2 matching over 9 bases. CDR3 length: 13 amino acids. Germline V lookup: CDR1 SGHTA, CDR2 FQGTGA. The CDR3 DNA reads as TGTGCCAGCAGCATTAGCGGGGGAGAGACACAGTACTTC. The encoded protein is CASSISGGETQYF.

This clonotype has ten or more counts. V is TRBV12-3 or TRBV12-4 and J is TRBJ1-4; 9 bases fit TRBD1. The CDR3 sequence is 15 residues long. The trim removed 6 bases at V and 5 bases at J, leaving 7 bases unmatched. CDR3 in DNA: TGTGCCAGCAGAGACAGGGGGGGGAGGAATGAAAAACTGTTTTTT. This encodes CASRDRGGRNEKLFF.

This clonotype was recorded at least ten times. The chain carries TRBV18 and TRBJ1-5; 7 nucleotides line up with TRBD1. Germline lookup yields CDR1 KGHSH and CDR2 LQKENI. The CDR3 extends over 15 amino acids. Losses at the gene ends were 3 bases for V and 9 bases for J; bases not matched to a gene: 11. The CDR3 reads CASSPSQGKAGPQHF. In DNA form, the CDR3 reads TGTGCCAGCTCACCGTCACAGGGGAAGGCGGGGCCCCAGCATTTT.

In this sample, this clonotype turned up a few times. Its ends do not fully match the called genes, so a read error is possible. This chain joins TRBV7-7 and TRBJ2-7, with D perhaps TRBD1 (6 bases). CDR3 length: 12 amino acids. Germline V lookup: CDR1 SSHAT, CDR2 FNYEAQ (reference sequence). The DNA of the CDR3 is TGTGCTAGCAGCTCGACAGGCCGCGAGCAGTACTTC. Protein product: CASSSTGREQYF. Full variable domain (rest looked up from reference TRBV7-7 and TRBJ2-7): GAGVSQSPRYKVTKRGQDVTLRCDPISSHATLYWYQQALGQGPEFLTYFNYEAQPDKSGLPSDRFSAERPEGSISTLTIQRTEQRDSAMYRCASSSTGREQYFGPGTRLTVT.

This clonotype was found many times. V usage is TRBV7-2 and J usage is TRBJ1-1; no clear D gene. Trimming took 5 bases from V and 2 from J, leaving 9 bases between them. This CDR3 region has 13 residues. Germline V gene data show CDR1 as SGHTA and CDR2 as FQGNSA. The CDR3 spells CASSRDENTEAFF. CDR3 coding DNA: TGTGCCAGCAGCCGCGACGAAAACACTGAAGCTTTCTTT.

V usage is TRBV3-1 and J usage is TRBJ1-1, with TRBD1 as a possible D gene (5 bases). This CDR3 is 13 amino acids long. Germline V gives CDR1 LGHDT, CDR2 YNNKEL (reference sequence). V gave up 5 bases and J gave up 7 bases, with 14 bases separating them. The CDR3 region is CASSYSGGLEAFF. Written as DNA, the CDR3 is TGTGCCAGCAGCTACTCCGGGGGACTTGAAGCTTTCTTT.

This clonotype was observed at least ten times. Written as DNA, the CDR3 is TGTGCCAGCAGCTTTTCAGGGGGCAATCAGCCCCAGCATTTT. It yields the protein CASSFSGGNQPQHF. The rearrangement joins TRBV7-9 to TRBJ1-5, with TRBD1 as a possible D gene (6 bases). Germline loops: CDR1 SEHNR, CDR2 FQNEAQ (reference sequence). The CDR3 runs to 14 residues. The V and J ends lost 3 bases and 2 bases respectively, with 8 bases between them.

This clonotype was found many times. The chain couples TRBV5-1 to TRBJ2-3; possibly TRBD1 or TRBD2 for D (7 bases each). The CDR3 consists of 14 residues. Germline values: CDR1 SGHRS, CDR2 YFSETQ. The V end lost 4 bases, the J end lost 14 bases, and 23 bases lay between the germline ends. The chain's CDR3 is CASSPGWEGQHSYF. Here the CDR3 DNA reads TGCGCCAGCAGCCCGGGCTGGGAGGGACAGCACTCGTATTTT.

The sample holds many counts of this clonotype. CDR3 loop: CASSSGQPSDYGYTF. The CDR3 DNA reads as TGTGCCAGCTCATCTGGACAGCCGTCTGACTATGGCTACACCTTC. The V and J genes are TRBV18 and TRBJ1-2; a possible D gene is TRBD1 (6 bases). The CDR3 covers 15 residues. CDR1 is KGHSH, CDR2 LQKENI, per germline. V was cut by 5 bases and J by 3 bases, with 16 bases left in between.